The clone carrying this T cell receptor beta chain was counted only a few times. The entry originates in a study of OX40 agonist ivuxolimab in advanced cancers. On the study more broadly: Hepatocellular carcinoma, melanoma, renal cell or head and neck cancer was diagnosed in the dose-escalation patients. One hepatocellular carcinoma and a couple of cutaneous melanoma patients partially responded.

Any history of autoimmune disease or systemic immunosuppression disqualified patients. Here immunoSEQ multiplex PCR was the method, and the copy in TCRdb shows in-frame clones only, minus some. The data contain 85,000 to 100,000 clones, 70% to 90% of them seen just once; the ten biggest clones take up 3.5% to 4%. The material was CD4+ or CD8+ T cells sorted from blood, obtained in a trial of the OX40 agonist ivuxolimab. The sequence derives from an adult with an advanced solid tumor such as melanoma, head and neck, liver or kidney cancer.

Here the CDR3 DNA reads TGTGCCAGCAGCTTAGATTTCAGAGATACGCAGTATTTT. This codes for CASSLDFRDTQYF. The chain has TRBV11-3 and TRBJ2-3; D remains unclear. The V end lost 0 bases, the J end lost 5 bases, and 6 bases lay between the germline ends. Germline CDR1 is SGHNT and CDR2 is YENEEA. This CDR3 region has 13 residues.